This entry concerns a single TCR beta chain. Here immunoSEQ multiplex PCR was the method, and the copy in TCRdb shows in-frame clones only, minus some. Of 110,000 to 150,000 clones listed, roughly 94% were seen once; the top ten hold 10% to 15%. This entry comes from a study of control samples from healthy donors and cancer patients. The receptor was derived from a man in his forties in good health. Sequencing was done on a sample of blood.

This CDR3 is CASSLITGTGLYEQYF. CDR3 bases: TGCGCCAGCAGCCTTATAACCGGGACAGGGTTATACGAGCAGTACTTC. The gene calls are TRBV4-1 and TRBJ2-7; 9 bases agree with TRBD1. The CDR3 length is 16 residues. Per the germline V gene, CDR1 is MGHRA and CDR2 is YSYEKL. Trimming took 4 bases from V and 4 from J; bases not matched to a gene: 11.